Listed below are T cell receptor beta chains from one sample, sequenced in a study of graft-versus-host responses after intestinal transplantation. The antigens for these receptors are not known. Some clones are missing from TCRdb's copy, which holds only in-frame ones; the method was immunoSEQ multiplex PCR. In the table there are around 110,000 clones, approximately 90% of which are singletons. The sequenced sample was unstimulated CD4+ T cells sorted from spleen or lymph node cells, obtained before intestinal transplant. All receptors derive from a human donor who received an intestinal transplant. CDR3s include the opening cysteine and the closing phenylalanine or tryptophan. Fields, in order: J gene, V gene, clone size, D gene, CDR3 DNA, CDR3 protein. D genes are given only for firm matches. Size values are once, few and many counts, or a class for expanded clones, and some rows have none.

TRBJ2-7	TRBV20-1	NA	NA	TGCAGTGCTTTTCGGCGGGAGCAGTACTTC	CSAFRREQYF
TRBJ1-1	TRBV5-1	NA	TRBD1	TGCGCCAGCAGCTTGTATACAGGGGCCTCTGAAGCTTTCTTT	CASSLYTGASEAFF
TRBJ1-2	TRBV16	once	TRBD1	TGTGCCAGCAGCCAATTGGGCAGGGGGACCTATGGCTACACCTTC	CASSQLGRGTYGYTF
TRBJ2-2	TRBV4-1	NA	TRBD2	TGCGCCAGCAGCCAAGGACTAGCGGCGAACACCGGGGAGCTGTTTTTT	CASSQGLAANTGELFF
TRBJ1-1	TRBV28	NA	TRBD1	TGTGCCAGCAGTTCCCCGGGACAGGGAAGGACTGAAGCTTTCTTT	CASSSPGQGRTEAFF
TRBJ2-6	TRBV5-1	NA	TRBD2	TGCGCCAGCAGCTTGGCCCGGGGGGTCGCGGTCGCTGGGGCCAACGTCCTGACTTTC	CASSLARGVAVAGANVLTF
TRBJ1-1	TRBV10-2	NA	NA	TGCGCCAGCGTAACCCAGGGTGACACTGAAGCTTTCTTT	CASVTQGDTEAFF
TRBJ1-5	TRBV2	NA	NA	TGTGCCAGCCGCGACTCGCTGTGGGGGGAGGGGCAGCCCCAGCATTTT	CASRDSLWGEGQPQHF
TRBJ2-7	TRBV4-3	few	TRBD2	TGCGCCAGCAGCCCTGCCGGGACTAGCGGCTACGAGCAGTACTTC	CASSPAGTSGYEQYF
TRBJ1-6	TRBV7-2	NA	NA	TGTGCCAGCAGCTTGCAAACAGGTTATAATTCACCCCTCCACTTT	CASSLQTGYNSPLHF
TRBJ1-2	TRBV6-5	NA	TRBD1	TGTGCCAGCAGCTTAGGGGGCGGCTACACCTTC	CASSLGGGYTF
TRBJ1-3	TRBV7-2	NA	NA	TGTGCCAGCAGCTCATTAGAGCGCCGGGGGGGAAACACCATATATTTT	CASSSLERRGGNTIYF
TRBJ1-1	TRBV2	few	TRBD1	TGTGCCAGCAGTGGTGAGGGGGCTGGCACTGAAGCTTTCTTT	CASSGEGAGTEAFF
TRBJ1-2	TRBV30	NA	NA	TGTGCCTGGACCCTACTTTCACTGAACTATGGCTACACCTTC	CAWTLLSLNYGYTF
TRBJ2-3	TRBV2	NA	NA	TGTGCCAGCAGTGGAAGACAGTTCACAGATACGCAGTATTTT	CASSGRQFTDTQYF
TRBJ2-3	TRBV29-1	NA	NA	TGCAGCGCTGTCCCTAGCACAGATACGCAGTATTTT	CSAVPSTDTQYF
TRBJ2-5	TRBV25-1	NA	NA	TGTGCCAGCAGTGAATACCCCGGGTCCAAAGAGACCCAGTACTTC	CASSEYPGSKETQYF
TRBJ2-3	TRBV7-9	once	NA	TGTGCCAGCAGCTTAGATGGCAAAAGCACAGATACGCAGTATTTT	CASSLDGKSTDTQYF
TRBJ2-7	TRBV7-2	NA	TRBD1	TGTGCCAGCAGCTTACGGACAGGGGGGGAGTACGAGCAGTACTTC	CASSLRTGGEYEQYF
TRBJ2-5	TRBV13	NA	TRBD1	TGTGCCAGCAGCTTGAGGGGGCAGACCCAGTACTTC	CASSLRGQTQYF
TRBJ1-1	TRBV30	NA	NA	TGTGCCTCCCGATACGGGGGAACTGAAGCTTTCTTT	CASRYGGTEAFF
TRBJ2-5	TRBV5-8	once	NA	TGTGCCAGCAGCATTAGAGGGGTCAGGGGCCAAGAGACCCAGTACTTC	CASSIRGVRGQETQYF
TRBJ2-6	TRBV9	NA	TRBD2	TGTGCCAGCAGCGTAGATCCGGGAGGCTCCGGGGCCAACGTCCTGACTTTC	CASSVDPGGSGANVLTF
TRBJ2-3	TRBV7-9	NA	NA	TGTGCCAGCAGTTGGGACTCCAACTCAGCTTATACGCAGTATTTT	CASSWDSNSAYTQYF
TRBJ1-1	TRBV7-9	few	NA	TGTGCCAGCAGCTTAAAGGGGCCGAACACTGAAGCTTTCTTT	CASSLKGPNTEAFF
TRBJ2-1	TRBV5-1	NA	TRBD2	TGCGCCAGCAGCTTGGGCCCTAGCGGGAATTACAATGAGCAGTTCTTC	CASSLGPSGNYNEQFF
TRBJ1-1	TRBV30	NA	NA	TGTGCCTGGAGTGTACGGGGGAGCGCTGAAGCTTTCTTT	CAWSVRGSAEAFF
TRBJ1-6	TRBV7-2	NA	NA	TGTGCCAGCAGCTCGAAACCCCGGGGGAGGTCACATTCACCCCTCCACTTT	CASSSKPRGRSHSPLHF
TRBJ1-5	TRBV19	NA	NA	TGTGCCAGTAGTATTGGAGGGGCTAGCAATCAGCCCCAGCATTTT	CASSIGGASNQPQHF
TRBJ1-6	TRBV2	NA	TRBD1	TGTGCCAGCAGTTCCGGACAGGGGAATTCACCCCTCCACTTT	CASSSGQGNSPLHF
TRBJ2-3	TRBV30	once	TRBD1	TGTGCCTGGAGTCGCGACAGGGTGGGCACAGATACGCAGTATTTT	CAWSRDRVGTDTQYF
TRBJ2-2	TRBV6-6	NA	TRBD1	TGTGCCAGCAAAAGACAGGGCCCCACCGGGGAGCTGTTTTTT	CASKRQGPTGELFF
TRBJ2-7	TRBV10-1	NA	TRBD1	TGCGCCAGCAGTCCCGGGACAGGAGGCTACGAGCAGTACTTC	CASSPGTGGYEQYF